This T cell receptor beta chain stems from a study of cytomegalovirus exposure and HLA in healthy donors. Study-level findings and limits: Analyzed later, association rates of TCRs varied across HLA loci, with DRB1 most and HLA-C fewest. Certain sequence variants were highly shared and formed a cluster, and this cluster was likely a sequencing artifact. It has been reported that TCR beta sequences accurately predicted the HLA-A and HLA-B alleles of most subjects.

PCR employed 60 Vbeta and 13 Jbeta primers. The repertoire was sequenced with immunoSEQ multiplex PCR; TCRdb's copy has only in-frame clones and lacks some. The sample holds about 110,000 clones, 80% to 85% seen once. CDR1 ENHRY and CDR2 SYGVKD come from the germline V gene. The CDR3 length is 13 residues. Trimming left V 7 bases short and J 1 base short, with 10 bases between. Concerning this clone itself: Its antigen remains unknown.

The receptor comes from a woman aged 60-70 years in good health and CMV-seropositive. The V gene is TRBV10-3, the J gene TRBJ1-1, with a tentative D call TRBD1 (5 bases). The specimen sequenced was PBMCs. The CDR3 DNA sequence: TGTGCCATCAAGAAGCAGGGGAACACTGAAGCTTTCTTT. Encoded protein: CAIKKQGNTEAFF.